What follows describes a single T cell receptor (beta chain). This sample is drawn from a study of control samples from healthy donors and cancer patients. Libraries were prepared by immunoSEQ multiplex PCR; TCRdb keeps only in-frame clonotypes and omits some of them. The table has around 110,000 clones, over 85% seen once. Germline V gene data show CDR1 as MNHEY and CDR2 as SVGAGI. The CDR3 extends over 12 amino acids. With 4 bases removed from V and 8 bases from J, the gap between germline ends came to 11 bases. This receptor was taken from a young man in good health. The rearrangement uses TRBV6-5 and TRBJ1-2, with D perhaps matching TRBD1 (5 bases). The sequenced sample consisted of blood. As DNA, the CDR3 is TGTGCCAGCAGTTTAAGGGGAAGGGGCTACACCTTC. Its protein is CASSLRGRGYTF.